This TCR beta chain was captured in a study of blood T cell repertoires in COVID-19. This table comes from immunoSEQ multiplex PCR, and its TCRdb copy is limited to in-frame clones, with some not included. Seen here are some 60,000 clones, roughly 86% observed once, and the top ten hold more than 0.9%. There are 14 residues in the CDR3. V was clipped by 5 bases and J by 9 bases, with 15 bases between them. Germline lookup yields CDR1 SGHNT and CDR2 YYREEE (reference sequence). The sequence was obtained from a man between 65 and 85 years old with acute or convalescent COVID-19. The chain joins TRBV5-4 to TRBJ1-6; TRBD1 is a possible D gene (5 bases). The sequenced sample was peripheral blood. CDR3 nucleotides: TGTGCCAGCAGGAGACAGATTATAGGTTCACCCCTCCACTTT. Amino acids: CASRRQIIGSPLHF.